What follows are 29 T cell receptor beta chains derived from one specimen sequenced in a study of blood T cell repertoires in COVID-19. The assay was immunoSEQ multiplex PCR, and TCRdb's table has in-frame clones only and misses some. The table lists 130,000 to 150,000 clones, about 80% of them singletons, with 3% to 4.5% in the top ten. The source material was peripheral blood. Receptors originate from a man aged 65 to 85 who had recovered from COVID-19.

The V call is TRBV27, the J call TRBJ1-2, with D unresolved. The germline gives CDR1 MNHEY, CDR2 SMNVEV (reference sequence). Trimming left V 7 bases short and J 6 bases short, with 18 bases between. The CDR3 is made up of 14 amino acids. The CDR3 is CASNSGGGPNGYTF. In DNA, the CDR3 is TGTGCCAGCAATTCAGGAGGTGGGCCAAATGGCTACACCTTC.

J is TRBJ2-7 and V is TRBV30; 7 bases map to TRBD1. Per the germline V gene, CDR1 is GTSNPN and CDR2 is SVGIG (reference sequence). Unmatched junction bases numbered 2, after V lost 2 bases and J lost 4 bases. This CDR3 is built from 12 residues. CDR3 sequence: CAWSTQGYEQYF. CDR3 sequence (DNA): TGTGCCTGGAGTACACAGGGGTACGAGCAGTACTTC.

J is TRBJ1-1 and V is TRBV18, with D perhaps TRBD1 (5 bases). This CDR3 region has 15 residues. With 3 bases removed from V and 5 bases from J, the gap between germline ends came to 16 bases. Germline CDR1 and CDR2: KGHSH and LQKENI. CDR3 coding DNA: TGTGCCAGCTCACCCACGGGCAGGGTGGGTACTGAAGCTTTCTTT. This gives the protein CASSPTGRVGTEAFF.

V and J are TRBV19 and TRBJ1-6, with 7 bases lining up with TRBD1. Looked up from germline, CDR1 is LNHDA and CDR2 is SQIVND (reference sequence). CDR3 length equals 13 residues. J lost 3 bases, V lost 8 bases, and 1 base had no gene match. This chain's CDR3 is CASSGGYNSPLHF. As DNA, the CDR3 is TGTGCCAGTTCAGGGGGCTATAATTCACCCCTCCACTTT.

CDR3: CASSHSSSGSRNEQFF. CDR3 nucleotides: TGCGCCAGCAGCCATTCGTCTAGCGGGAGCAGGAATGAGCAGTTCTTC. The chain joins TRBV4-1 to TRBJ2-1; TRBD2 matches 10 bases. The germline V gene has CDR1 MGHRA and CDR2 YSYEKL. The V gene end was trimmed by 3 bases and the J gene end by 7 bases; junction bases not matched to a gene: 9. The CDR3 loop spans 16 amino acids.

V and J are TRBV3-1 (or the pseudogene TRBV3-2) and TRBJ2-7; tentative D call: TRBD1 (5 bases). V was shortened by 0 bases and J by 6 bases, with 15 bases between the two germline ends. The V gene's germline CDR1 is LGHDT and CDR2 YNNKEL (reference sequence). This CDR3 has 15 residues. The CDR3 sequence is CASSQDPAGSTEQYF. The CDR3 nucleotides read TGTGCCAGCAGCCAAGATCCGGCAGGGTCTACCGAGCAGTACTTC.

V gene TRBV12-5 combines with J gene TRBJ1-2; possible D gene TRBD1, 5 bases. CDR1 is LGHNT and CDR2 is FRNRAP in the germline V gene. This CDR3 region has 12 residues. Trimming cost V 6 bases and J 4 bases, with 9 bases left between them. The CDR3 reads CASGLDIYGYTF. In DNA form, the CDR3 reads TGTGCTAGTGGCCTGGACATCTATGGCTACACCTTC.

This rearrangement joins TRBV12-3 or TRBV12-4 to TRBJ2-1, with 10 bases fitting TRBD2. With V trimmed by 5 bases and J by 10 bases, 5 bases remained unmatched. This CDR3 is 13 amino acids long. This CDR3 reads CASSTWTSGEQFF. In DNA form, the CDR3 reads TGTGCCAGCAGTACATGGACTAGCGGAGAGCAGTTCTTC.

The chain is built from TRBV7-9 and TRBJ2-7, with D possibly matching TRBD1 (9 bases). Germline loops: CDR1 SEHNR, CDR2 FQNEAQ (reference sequence). The CDR3 extends over 15 amino acids. Trimming took off 2 bases at V and 7 bases at J, with 18 bases between the two ends. In DNA, the CDR3 is TGTGCCAGCAGCTTACCAGGACAGGGGACTAGTGAGCAGTACTTC. Translation gives CASSLPGQGTSEQYF.

This rearrangement joins TRBV4-1 to TRBJ2-1, with D tentatively TRBD2 (5 bases). CDR1 MGHRA and CDR2 YSYEKL come from the germline V gene. The V gene lost 0 bases and the J gene lost 4 bases, with 16 bases spanning the gap. This CDR3 region has 17 residues. For the CDR3, the DNA is TGCGCCAGCAGCCAAGAAGCGGCAGTTAAAAATTACAATGAGCAGTTCTTC. Translating it yields CASSQEAAVKNYNEQFF.

About this clone itself: A much larger clone lies one base from this, so it may be a read error. This rearrangement joins TRBV7-8 to TRBJ1-5; the match to TRBD1 covers 9 bases. V was pared by 1 base and J by 6 bases, with 1 base of the junction left unmatched. The germline V gene encodes CDR1 SGHVS and CDR2 FQNEAQ. The CDR3 loop spans 14 amino acids. The CDR3 DNA reads as TGTGCCAGCAGCTTAGGGACAGGGGCTCAGCCCCAGCATTTT. Protein: CASSLGTGAQPQHF.

The chain has TRBV9 and TRBJ2-3; 10 positions agree with TRBD2. V was pared by 4 bases and J by 0 bases, with 17 bases of the junction left unmatched. Germline CDR1 reads SGDLS; CDR2 reads YYNGEE. The CDR3 extends over 20 amino acids. In nucleotides, the CDR3 is TGTGCCAGCAGCCCCTGGAGGCCCGGGACTAGCGACCCAAGCACAGATACGCAGTATTTT. Protein: CASSPWRPGTSDPSTDTQYF.

The chain joins TRBV7-9 to TRBJ1-3, with TRBD1 as a possible D gene (6 bases). Trimming took off 6 bases at V and 0 bases at J, with 15 bases between the two ends. Germline CDR1 and CDR2: SEHNR and FQNEAQ (reference sequence). The length of the CDR3 is 16 residues. CDR3: CASSTNPGVSGNTIYF. The CDR3 region has the DNA TGTGCCAGCAGTACCAACCCAGGGGTCTCTGGAAACACCATATATTTT.

The V and J genes are TRBV7-6 and TRBJ2-5; 11 bases fit TRBD1. The CDR3 totals 14 residues. Germline V gene lookup returns CDR1 SGHVS and CDR2 FNYEAQ. V gave up 6 bases and J gave up 5 bases; unmatched junction bases: 5. In DNA, the CDR3 is TGTGCCAGCAGAACTGGGACAGGGGGGGAGACCCAGTACTTC. It is translated as CASRTGTGGETQYF.

The V gene is TRBV4-3, the J gene TRBJ2-1; 11 bases are a match to TRBD2. Germline trimming cut 4 bases from V and 9 bases from J; bases unmatched to any gene: 8. This CDR3 comprises 15 residues. Germline V gives CDR1 LGHNA, CDR2 YSLEER. CDR3 residues: CASSLGLAGAGEQFF. Here the CDR3 DNA reads TGCGCCAGCAGCCTCGGACTAGCGGGCGCAGGTGAGCAGTTCTTC.

This clone was seen a few times. The chain employs TRBV5-5 and TRBJ2-7; D call uncertain. Germline V gives CDR1 SGHKS, CDR2 YYEKEE (reference sequence). Trimming took 1 base from V and 6 from J, leaving 8 bases between them. The CDR3 is 12 amino acids. The CDR3, as DNA: TGTGCCAGCAGCTTGAGTACGCGCGAGCAGTACTTC. Translated, it gives CASSLSTREQYF.

This chain joins TRBV19 and TRBJ2-1, with D tentatively TRBD1 (5 bases). With 3 bases removed from V and 7 bases from J, the gap between germline ends came to 13 bases. This CDR3 comprises 14 residues. Germline CDR1 is LNHDA and CDR2 is SQIVND (reference sequence). The CDR3 reads CASSIRPSGNEQFF. The DNA of the CDR3 is TGTGCCAGTAGTATTCGGCCCTCAGGGAATGAGCAGTTCTTC.

This clone has only a few counts. This sequence joins TRBV15 and TRBJ1-2, with 7 nucleotides matching TRBD1. Per the germline V gene, CDR1 is LNHNV and CDR2 is YYDKDF (reference sequence). V lost 0 bases and J lost 3; bases outside the gene matches: 4. There are 15 residues in the CDR3. CDR3 region: CATSREGRGDYGYTF. Here the CDR3 DNA reads TGTGCCACCAGCAGAGAGGGCAGGGGGGACTATGGCTACACCTTC.

The gene calls are TRBV2 and TRBJ2-7; D gene unclear. The V and J ends lost 4 bases and 6 bases respectively, with 10 bases between them. CDR3 length: 12 amino acids. Germline loops: CDR1 SNHLY, CDR2 FYNNEI. CDR3 sequence reads: CASSGPPGEQYF. The CDR3 DNA is TGTGCCAGCAGTGGGCCTCCGGGCGAGCAGTACTTC.

The chain uses TRBV28 and TRBJ2-7, with D possibly TRBD1 on 6 matching bases. CDR1 MDHEN and CDR2 SYDVKM come from the germline V gene. The CDR3 runs to 19 residues. V was shortened by 3 bases and J by 3 bases, with 27 bases between the two germline ends. This chain's CDR3 is CASSFPFVLGAGEIYEQYF. CDR3 bases: TGTGCCAGCAGTTTTCCCTTTGTCCTTGGGGCAGGGGAAATCTACGAGCAGTACTTC.

The chain employs TRBV7-6 and TRBJ2-5; TRBD2 might be the D (6 bases). The CDR3 has 15 amino acids. Trimming pared 2 bases from V and 5 bases from J, leaving 15 bases between. The germline V gene encodes CDR1 SGHVS and CDR2 FNYEAQ. The DNA for the CDR3 is TGTGCCAGCAGCTTATTACGACTAGTTGGGGAGACCCAGTACTTC. Its translation: CASSLLRLVGETQYF. The complete variable domain, with remaining parts taken from reference TRBV7-6 and TRBJ2-5, reads GAGVSQSPRYKVTKRGQDVALRCDPISGHVSLYWYRQALGQGPEFLTYFNYEAQQDKSGLPNDRFSAERPEGSISTLTIQRTEQRDSAMYRCASSLLRLVGETQYFGPGTRLLVL.

The chain employs TRBV6-2 or TRBV6-3 and TRBJ2-1; TRBD1 is a possible D gene (7 bases). V was trimmed by 5 bases and J by 7 bases, leaving 21 bases between them. Germline-derived CDR1 and CDR2 are MNHEY and SVGEGT. The CDR3 is made up of 16 amino acids. The CDR3 DNA follows: TGTGCCAGCAGTCCCTTGGTGCCAGGGGGGAGGAATGAGCAGTTCTTC. Amino acids: CASSPLVPGGRNEQFF.

The chain uses TRBV7-2 and TRBJ2-2; no firm D call. Trimming took 7 bases from V and 2 from J, leaving 17 bases between them. There are 16 residues in the CDR3. CDR1 is SGHTA and CDR2 is FQGNSA in the germline V gene. The CDR3 bases are TGTGCCAGCAAAGGCCCCAGAGGTTTAAACACCGGGGAGCTGTTTTTT. Translated: CASKGPRGLNTGELFF.

The rearrangement links TRBV4-1 to TRBJ2-7; maybe TRBD1 (6 bases). This CDR3 has 14 amino acids. The germline V gene encodes CDR1 MGHRA and CDR2 YSYEKL. With 2 bases removed from V and 3 bases from J, the gap between germline ends came to 11 bases. CDR3 nucleotide sequence: TGCGCCAGCAGCCAAATCGGGACACACTACGAGCAGTACTTC. Protein sequence: CASSQIGTHYEQYF.

The genes are TRBV30 and TRBJ2-1, with a weak D call TRBD2 (5 bases). V was trimmed by 0 bases and J by 9 bases, leaving 15 bases between them. Per the germline V gene, CDR1 is GTSNPN and CDR2 is SVGIG (reference sequence). This CDR3 spans 14 amino acids. In DNA, the CDR3 is TGTGCCTGGAGTGTAGTACTAGGATTGGGTGAGCAGTTCTTC. As protein: CAWSVVLGLGEQFF.

V gene TRBV7-8 combines with J gene TRBJ1-3; D uncertain. CDR3 length equals 17 residues. Trimming removed 0 bases at V and 3 bases at J, with 15 bases between. CDR1 and CDR2 from the germline V gene are SGHVS and FQNEAQ. CDR3 nucleotides: TGTGCCAGCAGCTTAGCGTGGAGGATTGGCCTTGGAAACACCATATATTTT. Protein: CASSLAWRIGLGNTIYF.

The chain recombines TRBV27 with TRBJ2-5, with unresolved D. Trimming pared 5 bases from V and 2 bases from J, leaving 3 bases between. The CDR3 extends over 11 amino acids. Per germline, CDR1 MNHEY and CDR2 SMNVEV (reference sequence). CDR3 region: CASSRQETQYF. The CDR3 DNA sequence: TGTGCCAGCAGTCGTCAAGAGACCCAGTACTTC.

Note on this clone: At the DNA level, this CDR3 is encoded by other sequences in the same sample as well. The chain couples TRBV6-5 to TRBJ1-1, with TRBD1 identical over 10 bases. V lost 5 bases, J lost 4 bases, and 4 bases stayed unmatched. This CDR3 has 14 amino acids. Germline loops: CDR1 MNHEY, CDR2 SVGAGI. The chain's CDR3 is CASSRDRGGTEAFF. The CDR3 DNA reads TGTGCCAGCAGTCGGGACAGGGGTGGCACTGAAGCTTTCTTT.

This rearrangement joins TRBV6-5 to TRBJ2-1; 10 positions match TRBD2. CDR3 length: 14 residues. Germline lookup yields CDR1 MNHEY and CDR2 SVGAGI. Trimming removed 2 bases from V and 9 bases from J; junction bases left unmatched: 4. This chain's CDR3 is CASSYGVAGGEQFF. For the CDR3, the DNA is TGTGCCAGCAGTTACGGAGTAGCGGGAGGTGAGCAGTTCTTC.